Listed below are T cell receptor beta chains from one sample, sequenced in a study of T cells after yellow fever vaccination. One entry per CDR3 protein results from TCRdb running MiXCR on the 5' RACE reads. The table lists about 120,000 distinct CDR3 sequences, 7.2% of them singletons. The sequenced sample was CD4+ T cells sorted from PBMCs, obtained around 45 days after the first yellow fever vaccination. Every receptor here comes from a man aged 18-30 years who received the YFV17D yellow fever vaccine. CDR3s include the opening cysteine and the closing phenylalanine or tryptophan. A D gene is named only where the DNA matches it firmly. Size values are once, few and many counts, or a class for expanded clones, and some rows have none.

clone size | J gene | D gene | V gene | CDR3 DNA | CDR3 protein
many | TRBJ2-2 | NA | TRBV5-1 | TGCGCCAGCCTGTCCTTTGGGGGCGGCACCGGGGAGCTGTTTTTT | CASLSFGGGTGELFF
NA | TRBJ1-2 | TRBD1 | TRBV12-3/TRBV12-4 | TGTGCCAGCCGGACAGGGGGCGAGGGTGGCTACACCTTC | CASRTGGEGGYTF
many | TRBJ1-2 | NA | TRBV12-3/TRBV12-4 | TGTGCCAGCAGTTTTGGAGGAGGCTACACCTTC | CASSFGGGYTF
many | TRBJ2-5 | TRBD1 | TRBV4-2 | TGTGCCAGCAGCGCTACAGGGGGCCAAGAGACCCAGTACTTC | CASSATGGQETQYF
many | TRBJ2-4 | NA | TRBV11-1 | TGTGCCAGCAGCTTTGGAAGGTCTAGGCTGGGGGCTGGAAACATTCAGTACTTC | CASSFGRSRLGAGNIQYF
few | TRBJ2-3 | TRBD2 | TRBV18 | TGTGCCAGCTCACCACCGGGACTACACCCGAGGGGAGATACGCAGTATTTT | CASSPPGLHPRGDTQYF
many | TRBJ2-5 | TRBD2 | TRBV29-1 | TGCAGCGCGACCTCGACTAGCGGGGGGGAGACCCAGTACTTC | CSATSTSGGETQYF
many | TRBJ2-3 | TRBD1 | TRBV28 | TGTGCCAGCAGTTTGACAGGGGGCCGAGATACGCAGTATTTT | CASSLTGGRDTQYF
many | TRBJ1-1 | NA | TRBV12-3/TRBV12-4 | TGTGCCAGCAGTCAGGGTGAAGCTTTCTTT | CASSQGEAFF
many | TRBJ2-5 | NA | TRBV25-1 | TGTGCCAGCAGTCCGCAGCGTCAGTTGGTCAAATCCCAAGAGACCCAGTACTTC | CASSPQRQLVKSQETQYF
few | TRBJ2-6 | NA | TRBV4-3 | TGCGCCAGCAGCCAAGCCGCCAGGGCGTCTGGGGCCAACGTCCTGACTTTC | CASSQAARASGANVLTF
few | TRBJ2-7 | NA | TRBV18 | TGTGCCAGCTCGCCCTTGGGTACCGAGCAGTACTTC | CASSPLGTEQYF
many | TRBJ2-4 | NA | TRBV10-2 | TGCGCCAGCAGTGAATCGAAAGACATTCAGTACTTC | CASSESKDIQYF
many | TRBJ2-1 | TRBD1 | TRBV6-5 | TGTGCCAGCAGTTACGGGACAGGGGGCGAAGGAGAGCAGTTCTTC | CASSYGTGGEGEQFF
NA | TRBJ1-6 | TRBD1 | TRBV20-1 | TGCTGTGCTAGAGATGAGGGTCGCAGGGGGCTGGAGTCACCCCTCCACTTT | CCARDEGRRGLESPLHF
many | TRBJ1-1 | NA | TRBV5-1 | TGCGCCAGCAGCTCGGGGGGGGGGCCTGAAGCTTTCTTT | CASSSGGGPEAFF
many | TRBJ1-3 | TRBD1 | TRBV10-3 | TGTGCCATCAGAGAGGACAGGGTCGGAAACACCATATATTTT | CAIREDRVGNTIYF
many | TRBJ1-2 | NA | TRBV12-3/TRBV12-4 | TGTGCCAGCAGCACATGGACAGCCTATGGCTACACCTTC | CASSTWTAYGYTF
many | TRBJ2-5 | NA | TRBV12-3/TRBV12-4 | TGTGCCAGCAGTGAACAGGGAGAGACCCAGTACTTC | CASSEQGETQYF
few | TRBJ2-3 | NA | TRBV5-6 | TGTGCCAGCTTGAACCGCCCCGATACGCAGTATTTT | CASLNRPDTQYF
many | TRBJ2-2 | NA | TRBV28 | TGTGCCAGCAGTTCCATAGGGAACACCGGGGAGCTGTTTTTT | CASSSIGNTGELFF
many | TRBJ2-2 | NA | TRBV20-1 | TGCAGTGCGCGAGGCACTACCGGGGAGCTGTTTTTT | CSARGTTGELFF
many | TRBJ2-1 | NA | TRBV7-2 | TGTGCCAGCAGCCACCCCCACAATGAGCAGTTCTTC | CASSHPHNEQFF
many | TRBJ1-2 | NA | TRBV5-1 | TGCGCCAGCAGCTTTATGTGGCGGGCAGATAATGGCTACACCTTC | CASSFMWRADNGYTF
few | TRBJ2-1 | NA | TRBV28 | TGTGCCAGCAGTTGGGCGAGTGCCGGCTCCTACAATGAGCAGTTCTTC | CASSWASAGSYNEQFF
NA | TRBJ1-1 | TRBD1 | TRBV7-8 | TGTGCCAGCAGCCCACGGGGTTTACAGGGGGCTGATGAAGCTTTCTTT | CASSPRGLQGADEAFF
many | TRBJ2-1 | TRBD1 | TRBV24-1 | TGTGCCACCAGTGATTCGAGGCAGGGGGCAAGCAATGAGCAGTTCTTC | CATSDSRQGASNEQFF
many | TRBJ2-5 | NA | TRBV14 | TGTGCCAGCAGCCAAGATCGGGCCCGGGGGACCCAGTACTTC | CASSQDRARGTQYF
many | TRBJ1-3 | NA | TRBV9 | TGTGCCAGCAGCGAAACAGGGTGGCCTGGAAACACCATATATTTT | CASSETGWPGNTIYF
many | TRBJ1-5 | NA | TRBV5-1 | TGCGCCAGCAGCTTGCGGACGGCCGGAAATCAGCCCCAGCATTTT | CASSLRTAGNQPQHF
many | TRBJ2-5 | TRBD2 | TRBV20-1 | TGCAGTGCTCCTCTTAGCGGGGGGGCAGGGGAGACCCAGTACTTC | CSAPLSGGAGETQYF
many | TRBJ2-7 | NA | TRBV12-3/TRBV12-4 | TGTGCCAGCAGCAAGGGAGCCGTCATCAACGAGCAGTACTTC | CASSKGAVINEQYF
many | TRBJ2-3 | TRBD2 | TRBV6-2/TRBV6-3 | TGTGCCAGCACTTGGCGGGGGGGCGCAGATACGCAGTATTTT | CASTWRGGADTQYF
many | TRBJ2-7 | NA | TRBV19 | TGTGCCAGTAGTATAACCCGCGGCGGGCGCGAGCAGTACTTC | CASSITRGGREQYF
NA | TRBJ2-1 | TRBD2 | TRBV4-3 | TGCGCCAGCAGCCAAGACCCAGCGGGGGGGAGAGCCTACAATGAGCAGTTCTTC | CASSQDPAGGRAYNEQFF
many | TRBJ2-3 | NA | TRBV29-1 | TGCAGCGTTGTTGAGACCGCGCCAGATACGCAGTATTTT | CSVVETAPDTQYF
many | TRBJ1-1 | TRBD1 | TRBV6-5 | TGTGCCAGCTCGGACAGGGGAGGAACTGAAGCTTTCTTT | CASSDRGGTEAFF
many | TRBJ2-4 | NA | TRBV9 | TGTGCCAGCAGCGTAGCTACAGGATCCCAAAACATTCAGTACTTC | CASSVATGSQNIQYF
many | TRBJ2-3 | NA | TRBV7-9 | TGTGCCAGCAGCACGAGCGGAGATACGCAGTATTTT | CASSTSGDTQYF
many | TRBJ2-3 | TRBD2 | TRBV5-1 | TGCGCCAGCAGCTTAAACACATTTCTAGCGGGGTACACAGATACGCAGTATTTT | CASSLNTFLAGYTDTQYF
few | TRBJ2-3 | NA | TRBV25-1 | TGTGCCAGCAGTGCCCGAGTCAACACAGATACGCAGTATTTT | CASSARVNTDTQYF
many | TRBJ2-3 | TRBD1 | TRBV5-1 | TGCGCCAGCAGCTCACAGGGGTCGACAGATACGCAGTATTTT | CASSSQGSTDTQYF
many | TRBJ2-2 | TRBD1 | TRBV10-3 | TGTGCCATCAGCGAACAACAGGGGGCCGGGGAGCTGTTTTTT | CAISEQQGAGELFF
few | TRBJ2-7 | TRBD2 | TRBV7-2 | TGTGCCAGCAGCCCCAGCGGGGGCCCACTCTACGAGCAGTACTTC | CASSPSGGPLYEQYF
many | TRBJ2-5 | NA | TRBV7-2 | TGTGCCAGCAGCCGGGACCGCGCCCAGTACTTC | CASSRDRAQYF
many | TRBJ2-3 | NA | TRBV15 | TGTGCCACCAGCTACCGACCTTTTCCAACAGATACGCAGTATTTT | CATSYRPFPTDTQYF
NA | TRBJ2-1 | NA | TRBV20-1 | TGCAGTGCTAATCTCCTTTCCAATGAGCAGTTCTTC | CSANLLSNEQFF
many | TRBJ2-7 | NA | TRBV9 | TGTGCCCGAGCGATTGAACACACCCCCTACGAGCAGTACTTC | CARAIEHTPYEQYF
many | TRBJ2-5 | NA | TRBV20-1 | TGCAGTGTGTTAGGGGTAGGAGAAGAGACCCAGTACTTC | CSVLGVGEETQYF